This is a list of T cell receptor beta chains from one sample in a study of T cell changes during pregnancy in multiple sclerosis. TCRdb keeps only in-frame clones here, not all; method: immunoSEQ multiplex PCR. This sample carries 55,000 to 65,000 clones, roughly 95% of them seen once, and the ten largest clones take roughly 0.35%. The source was CD4+ T cells from peripheral blood mononuclear cells, collected before pregnancy. The receptors here all came from a female donor with multiple sclerosis, enrolled in a pregnancy study. Each CDR3 is given with its conserved first and last residue. D genes are given only for firm matches. Where a row states a size, it is once, few, many or the class of an expanded clone; other rows omit it.

D,size,J,V,DNA,CDR3
TRBD1,.,TRBJ2-2,TRBV29-1,TGCAGCGTCCTGACAGGGCGGACCGGGGAGCTGTTTTTT,CSVLTGRTGELFF
.,once,TRBJ2-7,TRBV18,TGTGCCAGCTCAGGAGGTGGGTACGAGCAGTACTTC,CASSGGGYEQYF
TRBD2,.,TRBJ2-3,TRBV18,TGTGCCAGCTCACTGACTAGCGGTACCACAGATACGCAGTATTTT,CASSLTSGTTDTQYF
.,.,TRBJ2-1,TRBV6-5,TGTGCCAGCAGATCTCGCAATGAGCAGTTCTTC,CASRSRNEQFF
.,.,TRBJ2-7,TRBV21-1,TGTGCCAGCAGCAAACTCGCGGGCTACGAGCAGTACTTC,CASSKLAGYEQYF
TRBD1,.,TRBJ2-5,TRBV6-1,TGTGCCAGCACCAGGGACAGGGGGAAAGAGACCCAGTACTTC,CASTRDRGKETQYF
.,.,TRBJ1-2,TRBV5-1,TGCGCCAGCAGCCTTGACATTCCTAACTATGGCTACACCTTC,CASSLDIPNYGYTF
.,.,TRBJ1-2,TRBV5-8,TGTGCCAGCAGCATAGCACCCGCTAACTATGGCTACACCTTC,CASSIAPANYGYTF
.,.,TRBJ2-5,TRBV28,TGTGCCAGCAGTACTGACTATAGGGGGATTCGAGAGACCCAGTACTTC,CASSTDYRGIRETQYF
.,.,TRBJ2-7,TRBV30,TGTGCCTGGAGGGGGGGACTTAGCGGAACATTTTACGAGCAGTACTTC,CAWRGGLSGTFYEQYF
.,.,TRBJ2-7,TRBV2,TGTGCCAGCAGTGAGAGTTCTTACGAGCAGTACTTC,CASSESSYEQYF
.,.,TRBJ1-2,TRBV6-6,TGTGCCAGCAGCCCCCTCCAGGGATCAGGCTACACCTTC,CASSPLQGSGYTF
.,.,TRBJ1-5,TRBV19,TGTGCCAGTAGTGAGGGGGATGGCAATCAGCCCCAGCATTTT,CASSEGDGNQPQHF
.,.,TRBJ2-1,TRBV9,TGTGCCAGCAGCGTAAATGGGGGCGCCCACAATGAGCAGTTCTTC,CASSVNGGAHNEQFF
TRBD2,.,TRBJ2-7,TRBV6-6,TGTGCCAGCAGTTACACGATCAGCGGGACTCGTTACGAGCAGTACTTC,CASSYTISGTRYEQYF
TRBD1,.,TRBJ1-5,TRBV6-5,TGTGCCAGCAGTCGACAGGGGCCGTTGCCCCAGCATTTT,CASSRQGPLPQHF
TRBD1,.,TRBJ1-1,TRBV5-4,TGTGCCAGCAGCCAAGACCAGGGGGCGGGGACTGAAGCTTTCTTT,CASSQDQGAGTEAFF
.,.,TRBJ1-5,TRBV2,TGTGCCAGCAGTGAAGTCGGTCAGCCCCAGCATTTT,CASSEVGQPQHF
.,.,TRBJ2-2,TRBV5-4,TGTGCCAGCAGCCCCCCCGGGACAAAGAACACCGGGGAGCTGTTTTTT,CASSPPGTKNTGELFF
.,once,TRBJ2-7,TRBV6-6,TGTGCCAGCAGTTACTCGCTGGGGCAGTACGAGCAGTACTTC,CASSYSLGQYEQYF
TRBD1,.,TRBJ2-7,TRBV6-1,TGTGCCAGCACCCAAGGGGCAGGGGGCACCGAGCAGTACTTC,CASTQGAGGTEQYF
TRBD2,.,TRBJ2-7,TRBV2,TGTGCCAGCAGAAGGACTAGCGGGGCCTCTAGCTCCTACGAGCAGTACTTC,CASRRTSGASSSYEQYF
TRBD1,.,TRBJ2-2,TRBV14,TGTGCCAGCAGCTTGCGGACAGGGGGCTACACCGGGGAGCTGTTTTTT,CASSLRTGGYTGELFF
TRBD2,.,TRBJ2-3,TRBV7-2,TGTGCCAGCAGCCCGGGGACTAGCGGGAGGGCCCCCAGTGGTACGCAGTATTTT,CASSPGTSGRAPSGTQYF
TRBD1,.,TRBJ2-1,TRBV14,TGTGCCAGCAGCCAAGCTCCGGGACAGGGGGAATTCGAGCAGTTCTTC,CASSQAPGQGEFEQFF
.,.,TRBJ2-7,TRBV6-5,TGTGCCAGCAGTTACGGCGGGATGGCGGAGGGCGAGCAGTACTTC,CASSYGGMAEGEQYF
TRBD1,.,TRBJ1-1,TRBV14,TGTGCCAGCAGCCGGGACAGGGACCCCGGATTGGAAGCTTTCTTT,CASSRDRDPGLEAFF
TRBD1,few,TRBJ1-1,TRBV19,TGTGCCAGTAGTGGACGGGACAGGGGGCGAAGAGGGAACACTGAAGCTTTCTTT,CASSGRDRGRRGNTEAFF